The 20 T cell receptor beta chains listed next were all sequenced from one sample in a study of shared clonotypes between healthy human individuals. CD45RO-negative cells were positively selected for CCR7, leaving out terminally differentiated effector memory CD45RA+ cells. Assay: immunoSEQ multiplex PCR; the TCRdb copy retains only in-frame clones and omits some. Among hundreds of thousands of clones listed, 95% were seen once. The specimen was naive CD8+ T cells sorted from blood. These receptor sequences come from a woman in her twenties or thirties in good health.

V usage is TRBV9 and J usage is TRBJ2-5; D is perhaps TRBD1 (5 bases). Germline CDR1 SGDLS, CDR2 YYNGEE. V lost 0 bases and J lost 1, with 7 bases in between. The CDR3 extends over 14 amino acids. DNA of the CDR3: TGTGCCAGCAGCGTAGGGGGCTTCCAAGAGACCCAGTACTTC. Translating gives CASSVGGFQETQYF.

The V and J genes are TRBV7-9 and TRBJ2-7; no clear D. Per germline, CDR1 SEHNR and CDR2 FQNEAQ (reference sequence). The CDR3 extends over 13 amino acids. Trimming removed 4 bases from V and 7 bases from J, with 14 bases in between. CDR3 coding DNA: TGTGCCAGCAGCTCCCCAAATTCAGAAGAGCAGTACTTC. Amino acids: CASSSPNSEEQYF.

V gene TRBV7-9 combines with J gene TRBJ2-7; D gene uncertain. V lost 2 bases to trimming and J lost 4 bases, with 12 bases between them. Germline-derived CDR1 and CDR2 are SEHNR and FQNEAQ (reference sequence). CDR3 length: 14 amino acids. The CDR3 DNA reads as TGTGCCAGCAGCTTAAGTCTTAGACCATACGAGCAGTACTTC. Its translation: CASSLSLRPYEQYF.

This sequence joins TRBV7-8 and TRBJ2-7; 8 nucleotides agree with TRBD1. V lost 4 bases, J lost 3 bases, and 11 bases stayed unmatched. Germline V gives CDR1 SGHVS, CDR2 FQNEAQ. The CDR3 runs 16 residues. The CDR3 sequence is CASSSGRDRFFYEQYF. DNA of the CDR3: TGTGCCAGCAGCTCCGGAAGGGACAGGTTTTTCTACGAGCAGTACTTC.

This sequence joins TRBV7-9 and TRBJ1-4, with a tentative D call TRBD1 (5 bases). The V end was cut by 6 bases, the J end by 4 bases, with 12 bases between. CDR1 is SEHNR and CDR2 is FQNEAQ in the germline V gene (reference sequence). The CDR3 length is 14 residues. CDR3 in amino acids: CASRSDRYNEKLFF. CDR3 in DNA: TGTGCCAGCAGATCCGACAGATATAATGAAAAACTGTTTTTT.

CDR3 sequence (DNA): TGTGCCAGCACCAACAGGGGGCTCGGGGCAGATACGCAGTATTTT. Translating it yields CASTNRGLGADTQYF. V gene TRBV2 combines with J gene TRBJ2-3, with TRBD1 matching over 9 bases. Losses at the gene ends were 7 bases for V and 4 bases for J; bases not matched to a gene: 9. The CDR3 totals 15 residues. The germline V gene encodes CDR1 SNHLY and CDR2 FYNNEI.

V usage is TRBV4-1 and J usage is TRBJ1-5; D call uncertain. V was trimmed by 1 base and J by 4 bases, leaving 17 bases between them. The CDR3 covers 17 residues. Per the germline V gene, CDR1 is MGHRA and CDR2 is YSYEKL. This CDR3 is CASSQVLAVARNQPQHF. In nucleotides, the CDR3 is TGCGCCAGCAGCCAAGTCCTTGCAGTAGCAAGAAATCAGCCCCAGCATTTT.

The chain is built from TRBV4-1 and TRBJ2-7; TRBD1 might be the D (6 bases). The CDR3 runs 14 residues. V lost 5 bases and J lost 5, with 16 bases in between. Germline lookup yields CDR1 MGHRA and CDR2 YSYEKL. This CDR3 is CASSGRGSRDEQYF. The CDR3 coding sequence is TGCGCCAGCAGCGGAAGGGGGAGTAGGGACGAGCAGTACTTC.

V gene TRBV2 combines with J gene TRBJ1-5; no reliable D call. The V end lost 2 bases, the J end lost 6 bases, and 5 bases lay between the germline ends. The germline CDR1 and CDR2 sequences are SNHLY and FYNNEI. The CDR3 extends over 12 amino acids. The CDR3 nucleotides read TGTGCCAGCAGTGAATATGTTCAGCCCCAGCATTTT. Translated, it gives CASSEYVQPQHF.

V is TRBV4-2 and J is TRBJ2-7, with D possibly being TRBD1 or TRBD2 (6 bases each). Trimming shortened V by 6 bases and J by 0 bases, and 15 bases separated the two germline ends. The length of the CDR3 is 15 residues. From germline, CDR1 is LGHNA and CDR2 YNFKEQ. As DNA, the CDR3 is TGTGCCAGCAGACAGGGACTTGCCAGCTCCTACGAGCAGTACTTC. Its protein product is CASRQGLASSYEQYF.

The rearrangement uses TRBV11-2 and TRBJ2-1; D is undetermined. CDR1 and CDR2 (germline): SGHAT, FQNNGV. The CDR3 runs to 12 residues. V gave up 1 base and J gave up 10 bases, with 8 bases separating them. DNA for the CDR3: TGTGCCAGCAGCTTAGTTTCTGGGGAGCAGTTCTTC. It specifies CASSLVSGEQFF.

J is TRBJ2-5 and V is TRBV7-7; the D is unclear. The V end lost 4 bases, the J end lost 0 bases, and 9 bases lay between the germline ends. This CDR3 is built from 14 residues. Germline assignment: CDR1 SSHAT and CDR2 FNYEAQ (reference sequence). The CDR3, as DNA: TGTGCCAGCAGCTCTAGGGTAAACCAAGAGACCCAGTACTTC. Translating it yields CASSSRVNQETQYF.

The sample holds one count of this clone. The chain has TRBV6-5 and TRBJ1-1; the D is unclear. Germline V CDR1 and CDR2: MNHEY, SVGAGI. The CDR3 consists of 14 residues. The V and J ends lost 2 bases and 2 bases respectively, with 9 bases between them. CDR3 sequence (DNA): TGTGCCAGCAGTTACACCCAGCTTAACACTGAAGCTTTCTTT. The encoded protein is CASSYTQLNTEAFF.

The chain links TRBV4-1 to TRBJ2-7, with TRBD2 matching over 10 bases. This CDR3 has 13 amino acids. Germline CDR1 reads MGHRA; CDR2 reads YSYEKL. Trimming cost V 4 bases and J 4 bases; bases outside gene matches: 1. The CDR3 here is CASSRAGGYEQYF. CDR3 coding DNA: TGCGCCAGCAGCCGAGCGGGAGGGTACGAGCAGTACTTC.

This CDR3 reads CASSQVLGEYGYTF. The CDR3 coding sequence is TGCGCCAGCAGCCAAGTGCTGGGTGAATATGGCTACACCTTC. V gene TRBV4-1 combines with J gene TRBJ1-2; D is unclear. The V gene lost 1 base and the J gene lost 5 bases, with 11 bases spanning the gap. CDR1 is MGHRA, CDR2 YSYEKL, per germline. The CDR3 runs to 14 residues.

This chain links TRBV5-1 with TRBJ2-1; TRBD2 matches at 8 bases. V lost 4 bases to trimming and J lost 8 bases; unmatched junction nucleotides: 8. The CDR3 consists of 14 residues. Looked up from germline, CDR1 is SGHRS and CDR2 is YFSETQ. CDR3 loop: CASSPITGRDEQFF. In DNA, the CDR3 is TGCGCCAGCAGCCCCATTACCGGGAGGGATGAGCAGTTCTTC.

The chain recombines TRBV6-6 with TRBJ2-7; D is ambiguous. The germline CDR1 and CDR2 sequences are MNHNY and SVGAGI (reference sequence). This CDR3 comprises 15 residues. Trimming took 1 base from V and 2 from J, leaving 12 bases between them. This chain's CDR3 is CASSYLSTVTYEQYF. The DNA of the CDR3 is TGTGCCAGCAGTTACTTAAGTACAGTTACCTACGAGCAGTACTTC.

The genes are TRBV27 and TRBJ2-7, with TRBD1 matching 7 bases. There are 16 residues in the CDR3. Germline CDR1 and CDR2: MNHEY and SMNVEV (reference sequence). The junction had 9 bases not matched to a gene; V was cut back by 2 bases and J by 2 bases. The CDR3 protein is CASSLTLGTEPYEQYF. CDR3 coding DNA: TGTGCCAGCAGTTTAACCCTTGGGACAGAGCCCTACGAGCAGTACTTC.

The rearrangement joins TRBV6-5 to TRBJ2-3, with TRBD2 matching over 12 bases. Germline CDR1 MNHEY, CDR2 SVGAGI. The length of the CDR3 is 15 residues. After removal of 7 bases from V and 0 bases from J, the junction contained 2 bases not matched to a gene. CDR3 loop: CASNLAGGSTDTQYF. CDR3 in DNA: TGTGCCAGCAATCTAGCGGGAGGGAGCACAGATACGCAGTATTTT.

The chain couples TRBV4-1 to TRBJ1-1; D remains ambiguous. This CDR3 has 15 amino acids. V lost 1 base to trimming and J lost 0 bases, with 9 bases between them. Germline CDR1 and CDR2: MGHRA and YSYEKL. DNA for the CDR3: TGCGCCAGCAGCCAAGGTGTCAGGCTGAACACTGAAGCTTTCTTT. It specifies CASSQGVRLNTEAFF.